This TCR beta chain is from a study of T cell changes during pregnancy in multiple sclerosis. Generated by immunoSEQ multiplex PCR, the TCRdb table keeps only in-frame clones and is missing some. The sample holds about 80,000 clones, about 91% seen once. The CDR3 sequence is 15 residues long. Germline V CDR1 and CDR2: LNHDA, SQIVND (reference sequence). V shed 5 bases and J 3 bases; nucleotides not matched to a gene: 4. The source material was peripheral blood, sampled before pregnancy. This chain connects TRBV19 to TRBJ2-1; 10 nucleotides line up with TRBD1. This clonotype was obtained from a female donor with multiple sclerosis, enrolled in a pregnancy study. The CDR3 DNA reads as TGTGCCAGTAGTTACGGGACAGGGGACTACAATGAGCAGTTCTTC. Encoded protein: CASSYGTGDYNEQFF.